The 5 T cell receptor beta chains below come from one sample, sequenced in a study of glioma-infiltrating T cells. Using RNA template, CDR3s of TCR alpha and beta were amplified with iRepertoire arm-PCR. TCRdb re-derived calls from the multiplex PCR reads in MiXCR, one entry per CDR3 protein. The sample lists 150,000 to 200,000 distinct CDR3 sequences; 25% to 35% were seen once. Sequenced material: glioma tissue, nonneoplastic brain tissue, or PBMCs (not recorded which). The receptor source for this set is a human donor with low-grade glioma or glioblastoma, undergoing nonglioma brain surgery, or in good health (not recorded which).

The chain joins TRBV20-1 to TRBJ2-7, with 14 bases matching TRBD2. In germline, CDR1 is DFQATT, CDR2 SNEGSKA (reference sequence). V shed 0 bases, J shed 3 bases, and the junction held 4 bases outside the gene matches. The CDR3 runs 16 residues. CDR3 amino acids: CSARDRLAGGHYEQYF. The CDR3 nucleotides are TGCAGTGCTAGAGATCGACTAGCGGGAGGGCACTACGAGCAGTACTTC.

Worth noting for this clonotype: This may arise from a read error, as a much more abundant clone is one base away. The rearrangement uses TRBV4-3 and TRBJ2-7, with TRBD2 identical over 7 bases. Germline V lookup: CDR1 LGHNA, CDR2 YSLEER. This CDR3 is 11 amino acids long. This CDR3 is CASGQSGVRNF. Written as DNA, the CDR3 is TGCGCCAGCGGACAAAGCGGGGTGCGGAACTTC.

This clonotype was found many times. The V and J genes are TRBV4-2 and TRBJ1-5; perhaps TRBD1 as D (5 bases). The germline CDR1 and CDR2 sequences are LGHNA and YNFKEQ. The CDR3 loop spans 15 amino acids. Trimming pared 0 bases from V and 2 bases from J, leaving 8 bases between. The CDR3 region is CASSQEIRGNQPQHF. The CDR3 nucleotides are TGTGCCAGCAGCCAAGAGATCAGGGGCAATCAGCCCCAGCATTTT.

Many counts were recorded for this clonotype. The chain has TRBV6-2 or TRBV6-3 and TRBJ2-3; 8 nucleotides align to TRBD2. V lost 7 bases and J lost 7; bases outside the gene matches: 10. In germline, CDR1 is MNHEY, CDR2 SVGEGT. The length of the CDR3 is 14 residues. For the CDR3, the DNA is TGTGCCAGCACCAAAGGGACTAGGAACTATACGCAGTATTTT. As protein: CASTKGTRNYTQYF.

There are many counts of this clonotype. The chain recombines TRBV6-6 with TRBJ2-7, with no clear D. The CDR3 has 14 residues. With 0 bases removed from V and 1 base from J, the gap between germline ends came to 7 bases. Germline assignment: CDR1 MNHNY and CDR2 SVGAGI (reference sequence). DNA of the CDR3: TGTGCCAGCAGTTACTCAAGTGAATCCTACGAGCAGTACTTC. Amino acids: CASSYSSESYEQYF.